This T cell receptor beta chain was found in a study of beta chain features in type 1 diabetes. Study overall: Analysis included more than 90 million sorted cells drawn from all samples.

Looked up from germline, CDR1 is ENHRY and CDR2 is SYGVKD. The CDR3 consists of 14 residues. J gave up 7 bases and V 10 bases, and 8 bases lay outside the gene matches. Purity of each sorted population was above 95%. Study-level findings and limits: For Type 1 diabetes patients, all four CD4+ subsets carried TCRB CDR3s that were moderately but significantly shorter.

Expressed TCRB transcripts were sequenced because the isolated RNA had all been reverse transcribed beforehand. The protocol was immunoSEQ multiplex PCR, while the TCRdb copy is restricted to in-frame clones and leaves out a portion. The top ten hold 0.05% to 0.07% of the sample, which has a few hundred thousand clones, around 30% seen once. In the case of this clone: The antigen remains undetermined.

This TCR was sampled from a man aged 18 to 29 in good health. The sample comprised naive CD4+ T cells from blood. V gene TRBV10-3 combines with J gene TRBJ2-1, with 12 positions matching TRBD2. DNA of the CDR3: TGTGCCACCCATCAGACTAGCGGGAGTAATGAGCAGTTCTTC. Its translation is CATHQTSGSNEQFF.